Below, one T cell receptor beta chain is given with its context. Its antigen is currently unknown. No conserved phenylalanine or tryptophan is present at the end of the CDR3, so a read error is the likely explanation. The sample originates from a study of T-cell reconstitution after alpha-beta-depleted transplantation in children. Unique molecular identifiers were built into the TCRbeta library. MiXCR, applied by TCRdb to the PCR reads, yields one record per CDR3 protein. The top ten hold roughly 40% of the sample, which has 300,000 to 400,000 distinct CDR3 sequences, around 15% seen once. General study findings and limits: A year had passed since transplant, and T-cell counts and diversity by then came mostly from newly produced T cells.

There are 15 residues in the CDR3. The V and J ends lost 5 bases and 3 bases respectively, with 17 bases between them. Germline V gene data show CDR1 as SGHKS and CDR2 as YYEKEE (reference sequence). This sequence was found in a male patient between 2 and 10 years old who had a stem cell transplant for acute lymphoblastic leukemia, so the T cells may come from the graft donor. Material: PBMCs, mostly from graft donor cells, obtained 360 days after TCRalphabeta/CD19-depleted stem cell transplant. The chain carries TRBV5-5 and TRBJ1-2, with D perhaps matching TRBD1 (6 bases). In DNA, the CDR3 is TGTGCCAGCAGTTTGCCCACTACAGGGTACTATGGCTACACCTTG. This codes for CASSLPTTGYYGYTL.